A selection of T cell receptor beta chains follows, all from one sample in a study of T cell responses to AZD1222 COVID-19 vaccine. Repertoires were generated with immunoSEQ multiplex PCR, while TCRdb's copy carries only in-frame clones and drops some. The repertoire includes more than 80,000 clones, 80% to 90% of them detected once, and about 2.5% sits in the top ten. Specimen: peripheral blood, collected 28 days after the second AZD1222 dose. The receptors stem from an adult who received the AZD1222 COVID-19 vaccine. Both conserved end residues are part of each CDR3. Each record gives: V gene, CDR3 length, J gene, CDR3 protein.

TRBV13	15	TRBJ1-1	CASSTGGGRYTEAFF
TRBV27	14	TRBJ2-2	CASSPIRGAGELFF
TRBV11-1	14	TRBJ1-2	CASSSTGTGVGYTF
TRBV5-4	15	TRBJ1-2	CASSLYRIPDYGYTF
TRBV4-3	15	TRBJ1-2	CASSLEARLAYGYTF
TRBV11-2	13	TRBJ1-1	CASSYRRNTEAFF
TRBV27	13	TRBJ2-1	CASSPQERQRQFF
TRBV29-1	13	TRBJ1-1	CSAGTGEYTEAFF
TRBV24-1	15	TRBJ2-1	CATSDRGSSYNEQFF
TRBV9	14	TRBJ1-1	CASSTRDAVTEAFF
TRBV2	14	TRBJ2-3	CASLREPSTDTQYF
TRBV7-3	13	TRBJ2-2	CASSLRDTGELFF
TRBV29-1	13	TRBJ1-1	CSVEDGHDSQAFF
TRBV2	11	TRBJ1-1	CASRRGTEAFF
TRBV7-2	17	TRBJ1-4	CASSLIGQGAGFEKLFF
TRBV6-5	13	TRBJ1-1	CAIKTGVGTEAFF
TRBV10-3	12	TRBJ2-7	CAISGQPYEQYF
TRBV4-3	16	TRBJ1-3	CASSQERLYSGNTIYF
TRBV18	15	TRBJ2-7	CASSLTGETGVEQYF
TRBV4-2	13	TRBJ2-7	CASSQEQDYEQYF
TRBV2	17	TRBJ2-5	CASSDRETSGGQETQYF
TRBV29-1	14	TRBJ1-1	CSVIPDIPNTEAFF
TRBV9	13	TRBJ1-2	CASSPHGVQGYTF
TRBV6-5	16	TRBJ1-1	CASSSLWGRTNTEAFF
TRBV28	12	TRBJ2-1	CASSFPYNEQFF
TRBV6-5	15	TRBJ2-5	CAHSRTGTSGATQYF
TRBV19	16	TRBJ2-7	CASSMNGQGAGYEQYF
TRBV7-9	15	TRBJ1-6	CASSLADLLNSPLHF
TRBV25-1	13	TRBJ1-6	CASSSRDSGPLHF
TRBV5-1	14	TRBJ1-1	CASRPTGDSTEAFF
TRBV6-5	13	TRBJ1-6	CASCTPGHSPLHF
TRBV6-5	14	TRBJ2-7	CATAPRGLSYEQYF
TRBV19	16	TRBJ1-5	CASSIRGSLGNQPQHF
TRBV6-1	18	TRBJ2-1	CASSEMGLAGGPHNEQFF
TRBV5-4	15	TRBJ2-3	CASSYSGTGTDTQYF
TRBV19	19	TRBJ1-1	CASSIGIPGWAPSNTEAFF